This TCR beta chain was sequenced during a study of spatial heterogeneity in lung cancer. Study details: More than 8.5 raw reads, on average, carried each unique TCR and UMI combination. General study points: Tumors with more nonsynonymous mutations had more expanded intratumoral alpha and beta TCRs.

By share, this clonotype counts as medium-sized. Antigen unknown. V dropped 2 bases and J dropped 1 base, with 12 bases sitting between them. The germline CDR1 and CDR2 sequences are MNHNY and SVGAGI (reference sequence). The CDR3 is 16 amino acids. Time point described: sample taken at primary tumor resection. Extraction of whole RNA from tumor, nontumor lung or frozen PBMC preceded unsorted sequencing. Every TCR cDNA molecule bore its own unique molecular identifier. MiXCR, applied by TCRdb to the 5' RACE reads, yields one record per CDR3 protein. The repertoire has 20,000 to 30,000 distinct CDR3 sequences, more than 8% of them found once; the top ten carry 7.5% to 9%.

Sequencing used lung tumor tissue, obtained at surgery. This clonotype was sampled from a male donor with early-stage non-small cell lung cancer. This chain connects TRBV6-6 to TRBJ2-4; no firm D call. CDR3 coding DNA: TGTGCCAGCAGTTACACGATCTCCCAGGCCAAAAACATTCAGTACTTC. Protein: CASSYTISQAKNIQYF.